A selection of T cell receptor beta chains follows, all from one sample in a study of T cell changes during pregnancy in multiple sclerosis. Clones were read by immunoSEQ multiplex PCR, and TCRdb kept only the in-frame ones, dropping some. The table records around 92,000 clones, 94% of them present only once. Sequencing used peripheral blood, obtained in the third trimester of pregnancy. These receptors were collected from a female donor with multiple sclerosis, enrolled in a pregnancy study. CDR3s include the opening cysteine and the closing phenylalanine or tryptophan. D genes are given only for firm matches.

d_gene	len	v_gene	j_gene	CDR3aa	CDR3nt
-	15	TRBV7-9	TRBJ2-2	CASSLIGANTGELFF	TGTGCCAGCAGCTTAATAGGGGCGAACACCGGGGAGCTGTTTTTT
-	15	TRBV7-9	TRBJ2-5	CASSLDRTMKMTQYF	TGTGCCAGCAGCTTAGACCGGACAATGAAGATGACCCAGTACTTC
TRBD1	14	TRBV29-1	TRBJ1-1	CSVEDGTGSTEAFF	TGCAGCGTTGAAGATGGGACAGGGAGCACTGAAGCTTTCTTT
TRBD2	14	TRBV5-5	TRBJ2-1	CASRLASGRGEQFF	TGTGCCAGCAGGCTGGCTAGCGGGAGGGGTGAGCAGTTCTTC
-	14	TRBV6-5	TRBJ1-3	CASSSGYSGNTIYF	TGTGCCAGCAGTTCGGGATACTCTGGAAACACCATATATTTT
TRBD2	16	TRBV5-4	TRBJ2-1	CASSPGLADTYNEQFF	TGTGCCAGCAGCCCGGGACTAGCGGATACCTACAATGAGCAGTTCTTC
-	14	TRBV5-1	TRBJ1-2	CASSLMGLDYGYTF	TGCGCCAGCAGCTTGATGGGGCTAGACTATGGCTACACCTTC
-	16	TRBV6-1	TRBJ2-7	CASSERWRGRVYEQYF	TGTGCCAGCAGTGAAAGGTGGAGGGGGCGAGTCTACGAGCAGTACTTC
-	12	TRBV7-2	TRBJ2-1	CASGYRLGEQFF	TGTGCCAGCGGATATCGACTAGGTGAGCAGTTCTTC
-	14	TRBV6-5	TRBJ2-2	CASSSAGFTGELFF	TGTGCCAGCAGTTCGGCGGGGTTCACCGGGGAGCTGTTTTTT
TRBD2	16	TRBV11-1	TRBJ2-7	CASSPGLAGVQGEQYF	TGTGCCAGCAGCCCGGGACTAGCGGGAGTTCAAGGCGAGCAGTACTTC
-	12	TRBV19	TRBJ1-2	CASSSRGGGYTF	TGTGCCAGTAGTTCGAGGGGGGGCGGCTACACCTTC
TRBD1	14	TRBV9	TRBJ1-5	CASSPTGLGQPQHF	TGTGCCAGCAGCCCGACAGGGTTGGGTCAGCCCCAGCATTTT
-	13	TRBV18	TRBJ2-7	CASSPGGTYEQYF	TGTGCCAGCTCACCAGGGGGGACCTACGAGCAGTACTTC
-	13	TRBV5-1	TRBJ2-5	CASSLGAPQTQYF	TGCGCCAGCAGCTTGGGGGCTCCACAGACCCAGTACTTC
-	14	TRBV19	TRBJ2-1	CASSIAGSNNEQFF	TGTGCCAGTAGTATTGCGGGATCTAACAATGAGCAGTTCTTC
TRBD2	19	TRBV28	TRBJ2-2	CASSPLGLAGPPDTGELFF	TGTGCCAGCAGCCCGCTGGGACTAGCGGGTCCCCCCGACACCGGGGAGCTGTTTTTT
-	12	TRBV28	TRBJ1-2	CASSSSLYGYTF	TGTGCCAGCAGCTCGAGTCTCTATGGCTACACCTTC
-	15	TRBV6-5	TRBJ1-1	CASSLTPSMNTEAFF	TGTGCCAGCAGTCTAACCCCTAGTATGAACACTGAAGCTTTCTTT
TRBD2	16	TRBV5-1	TRBJ2-2	CASSLGSGMDTGELFF	TGCGCCAGCAGCTTGGGTAGCGGGATGGACACCGGGGAGCTGTTTTTT
-	13	TRBV27	TRBJ2-7	CASKGLGAYEQYF	TGTGCCAGCAAGGGACTGGGAGCCTACGAGCAGTACTTC
TRBD2	17	TRBV27	TRBJ2-3	CASREEPGLEGADTQYF	TGTGCCAGCAGGGAGGAGCCGGGACTAGAGGGTGCGGATACGCAGTATTTT
TRBD1	13	TRBV5-4	TRBJ2-1	CASSGTAYNEQFF	TGTGCCAGCAGCGGGACAGCCTACAATGAGCAGTTCTTC
-	14	TRBV9	TRBJ2-1	CASSVTGTYNEQFF	TGTGCCAGCAGCGTCACAGGGACCTACAATGAGCAGTTCTTC
TRBD2	15	TRBV29-1	TRBJ2-1	CSVIFTSGRAYEQFF	TGCAGCGTCATTTTCACTAGCGGGAGGGCTTATGAGCAGTTCTTC
TRBD2	13	TRBV2	TRBJ2-7	CASSGLAGGEQYF	TGTGCCAGCAGTGGGCTAGCGGGAGGCGAGCAGTACTTC
-	15	TRBV28	TRBJ1-5	CASSLPRQKNQPQHF	TGTGCCAGCAGTTTACCACGACAGAAAAATCAGCCCCAGCATTTT